This T cell receptor beta chain was obtained from a study of response to subunit inactivated influenza vaccine. TCRdb used MiXCR to reprocess the RT-PCR reads, holding one entry per CDR3 protein. Found here are over 800,000 distinct CDR3 sequences, around 21% of them singletons; the top ten hold 10% to 13%. This clonotype was counted only a few times. The V and J ends lost 2 bases and 2 bases, in that order; junction bases with no gene match: 3. Germline CDR1 is MNHEY and CDR2 is SVGAGI. This CDR3 has 15 amino acids. The source material was PBMCs from blood, sampled more than 4 days after vaccination. The sequence derives from a man between 50 and 59 years old who received an inactivated influenza vaccine. The chain has TRBV6-5 and TRBJ2-1; TRBD2 aligns across 7 bases. The CDR3 coding sequence is TGTGCCAGCAGTTACGGGAGGGCCCCCTACAATGAGCAGTTCTTC. It yields the protein CASSYGRAPYNEQFF.